This T cell receptor beta chain was captured by sequencing in a study of T cell responses to AZD1222 COVID-19 vaccine. Overall study results and limits: Baseline testing showed seropositivity in only five to seven AZD1222 recipients.

Worth noting for this clone: No antigen is known for it.

CDR1 and CDR2 from the germline V gene are MNHEY and SVGAGI. V shed 2 bases and J shed 7 bases, with 11 bases lying between them. CDR3 length equals 14 residues. Libraries were prepared by immunoSEQ multiplex PCR; TCRdb keeps only in-frame clonotypes and omits some of them. This sample has approximately 130,000 clones; about 89% occur once, and the top ten carry 9.5%. This sequence joins TRBV6-5 and TRBJ2-2; a weak D match, TRBD2 (5 bases). Sequences were derived from peripheral blood, sampled 28 days after the second AZD1222 dose. This receptor was identified in an adult who received the AZD1222 COVID-19 vaccine. CDR3 in DNA: TGTGCCAGCAGTTACGCCAACGGGGACGGGGAGCTGTTTTTT. Translation: CASSYANGDGELFF.